One and the same sample provided the 27 T cell receptor beta chains below, sequenced in a study of cytomegalovirus exposure and HLA in healthy donors. PCR involved 60 Vbeta and 13 Jbeta primers. Sequenced by immunoSEQ multiplex PCR; TCRdb stores in-frame clones only, minus some. The sample comprises fewer than 200,000 clones, 65% to 85% of which are singletons, and under 5% rests with the top ten. Sequencing was performed on PBMCs. These receptor sequences come from a woman between 50 and 59 years old in good health and CMV-seropositive.

This clone was recorded only once. This chain links TRBV6-5 with TRBJ1-1, with 9 bases that match TRBD1. Germline V lookup: CDR1 MNHEY, CDR2 SVGAGI. This CDR3 has 13 residues. Losses at the gene ends were 10 bases for V and 10 bases for J; bases not matched to a gene: 13. CDR3 region: CATFPGTGLGAFF. CDR3 DNA: TGTGCCACCTTCCCAGGGACAGGGCTGGGAGCTTTCTTT.

The chain joins TRBV19 to TRBJ1-1; no clear D. CDR3 length equals 14 residues. From germline, CDR1 is LNHDA and CDR2 SQIVND (reference sequence). The V gene lost 3 bases and the J gene lost 3 bases, with 11 bases spanning the gap. The CDR3 spells CASSIRVFDTEAFF. The CDR3 DNA reads as TGTGCCAGTAGTATCCGGGTATTCGACACTGAAGCTTTCTTT.

This clone has more than one count but fewer than ten. V gene TRBV9 combines with J gene TRBJ2-3; tentatively, D is TRBD2 (5 bases). The V end lost 1 base, the J end lost 3 bases, and 9 bases lay between the germline ends. Germline V gene lookup returns CDR1 SGDLS and CDR2 YYNGEE. The CDR3 has 14 amino acids. The CDR3 here is CASSVTDSTDTQYF. CDR3 nucleotides: TGTGCCAGCAGCGTAACGGACTCAACAGATACGCAGTATTTT.

The V and J genes are TRBV7-9 and TRBJ2-1; D is unresolved. CDR1 is SEHNR and CDR2 is FQNEAQ in the germline V gene (reference sequence). CDR3 length: 11 amino acids. The V and J ends lost 4 bases and 9 bases respectively, with 7 bases between them. The CDR3 sequence is CASSSGGEQFF. The CDR3 DNA reads TGTGCCAGCAGCTCAGGTGGTGAGCAGTTCTTC.

This clone came up a few times. This sequence joins TRBV5-4 and TRBJ1-1; weak D call: TRBD1 (6 bases). Trimming stripped 4 bases from V and 12 bases from J, with 19 bases between. The CDR3 has 13 amino acids. The germline CDR1 and CDR2 sequences are SGHNT and YYREEE (reference sequence). The CDR3 sequence is CASSLTLTGWPFF. CDR3 bases: TGTGCCAGCAGCCTGACCCTCACAGGGTGGCCTTTCTTT. The variable domain in full, completed from reference TRBV5-4 and TRBJ1-1, reads ETGVTQSPTHLIKTRGQQVTLRCSSQSGHNTVSWYQQALGQGPQFIFQYYREEENGRGNFPPRFSGLQFPNYSSELNVNALELDDSALYLCASSLTLTGWPFFGQGTRLTVV.

This chain joins TRBV7-6 and TRBJ2-1, with D perhaps matching TRBD1 (7 bases). V was pared by 6 bases and J by 5 bases, with 23 bases between. In germline, CDR1 is SGHVS, CDR2 FNYEAQ. CDR3 length equals 17 residues. This chain's CDR3 is CASSLFGAGGPHNEQFF. DNA of the CDR3: TGTGCCAGCAGTCTATTCGGGGCAGGGGGGCCTCACAATGAGCAGTTCTTC.

The rearrangement uses TRBV27 and TRBJ1-1, with D unclear. Trimming cost V 1 base and J 1 base, with 7 bases left between them. Germline V gives CDR1 MNHEY, CDR2 SMNVEV (reference sequence). This CDR3 comprises 14 residues. In DNA, the CDR3 is TGTGCCAGCAGTTTATGGAGGGAGAACACTGAAGCTTTCTTT. Its translation: CASSLWRENTEAFF.

This rearrangement joins TRBV18 to TRBJ2-3; 7 bases are a match to TRBD2. This CDR3 spans 14 amino acids. Germline loops: CDR1 KGHSH, CDR2 LQKENI. Unmatched junction bases numbered 5, after V lost 6 bases and J lost 2 bases. The DNA for the CDR3 is TGTGCCAGCTCGGTAGGGACTACCACAGATACGCAGTATTTT. Translation: CASSVGTTTDTQYF.

This chain links TRBV5-4 with TRBJ2-5; D might be TRBD2 (5 bases). The CDR3 runs to 12 residues. The V end lost 5 bases, the J end lost 0 bases, and 5 bases lay between the germline ends. From germline, CDR1 is SGHNT and CDR2 YYREEE (reference sequence). CDR3 in amino acids: CASRRDQETQYF. The DNA of the CDR3 is TGTGCCAGCAGGCGGGACCAAGAGACCCAGTACTTC.

This clone came up once. The V and J genes are TRBV9 and TRBJ1-6; no clear D. V lost 3 bases and J 8 bases, leaving 12 bases between the germline ends. The CDR3 totals 14 residues. The germline gives CDR1 SGDLS, CDR2 YYNGEE. The DNA for the CDR3 is TGTGCCAGCAGCGAGAGTCCCCGGGATTCACCCCTCCACTTT. As protein: CASSESPRDSPLHF.

The chain uses TRBV27 and TRBJ2-7; no reliable D call. V was shortened by 1 base and J by 3 bases, with 19 bases between the two germline ends. There are 17 residues in the CDR3. Germline V CDR1 and CDR2: MNHEY, SMNVEV (reference sequence). Here the CDR3 reads CASSLWPQAGSDYEQYF. The CDR3 nucleotides are TGTGCCAGCAGTTTATGGCCCCAGGCTGGCAGTGACTACGAGCAGTACTTC.

The table lists this clone with a few counts. The chain joins TRBV27 to TRBJ2-7; D perhaps matches TRBD2 (6 bases). CDR1 is MNHEY, CDR2 SMNVEV, per germline (reference sequence). Trimming pared 3 bases from V and 6 bases from J, leaving 12 bases between. CDR3 length: 13 residues. The CDR3, as DNA: TGTGCCAGCAGTTTGGCGGGGCTCGGCGAGCAGTACTTC. Amino acid sequence: CASSLAGLGEQYF.

A remark on this clone: This CDR3 is also generated by other DNA sequences in the sample. The chain combines TRBV9 with TRBJ2-1; 11 positions agree with TRBD2. The CDR3 covers 15 residues. V gave up 4 bases and J gave up 3 bases; unmatched junction bases: 3. The germline CDR1 and CDR2 sequences are SGDLS and YYNGEE. Here the CDR3 DNA reads TGTGCCAGCAGCTCCGGGACTAGCGGCTACAATGAGCAGTTCTTC. This encodes CASSSGTSGYNEQFF.

The rearrangement uses TRBV7-2 and TRBJ2-7; 11 nucleotides agree with TRBD2. Germline lookup yields CDR1 SGHTA and CDR2 FQGNSA. The CDR3 is made up of 15 amino acids. The V gene end was trimmed by 7 bases and the J gene end by 3 bases; junction bases not matched to a gene: 8. The CDR3 DNA is TGTGCCAGCAAACTAGCGGGAGATCTTAACTACGAGCAGTACTTC. This gives the protein CASKLAGDLNYEQYF.

A note on this clone: This CDR3 is also generated by other DNA sequences in the sample. The chain combines TRBV9 with TRBJ2-7; 9 bases align to TRBD2. V lost 2 bases and J lost 2; bases outside the gene matches: 2. Germline lookup yields CDR1 SGDLS and CDR2 YYNGEE. The CDR3 has 14 amino acids. CDR3 bases: TGTGCCAGCAGCGTGGTAGCGGGGGCCTACGAGCAGTACTTC. Residues: CASSVVAGAYEQYF.

This clone was seen a single time. The J gene is TRBJ2-5, the V gene TRBV9, with D maybe TRBD2 (6 bases). Trimming left V 4 bases short and J 3 bases short, with 13 bases between. CDR1 and CDR2 from the germline V gene are SGDLS and YYNGEE. The CDR3 has 14 residues. CDR3 coding DNA: TGTGCCAGCAGCCCCAGGGACTTCGAAGAGACCCAGTACTTC. It encodes CASSPRDFEETQYF.

This chain uses TRBV20-1 with TRBJ2-1; unclear D gene. Germline V gives CDR1 DFQATT, CDR2 SNEGSKA (reference sequence). The length of the CDR3 is 11 residues. The CDR3 sequence is CSEVLHNEQFF. The CDR3 region has the DNA TGCAGCGAAGTGCTACACAATGAGCAGTTCTTC.

This chain joins TRBV7-8 and TRBJ2-3; 12 nucleotides line up with TRBD2. The CDR3 extends over 17 amino acids. From germline, CDR1 is SGHVS and CDR2 FQNEAQ. V was clipped by 0 bases and J by 4 bases; unmatched bases: 5. CDR3 DNA: TGTGCCAGCAGCTTAGCACGTCTAGCGGGGGGGGCAGATACGCAGTATTTT. The encoded protein is CASSLARLAGGADTQYF.

In this sample, this clone turned up once. The genes are TRBV4-3 and TRBJ2-1; D uncertain. Per germline, CDR1 LGHNA and CDR2 YSLEER. Trimming left V 4 bases short and J 0 bases short, with 7 bases between. This CDR3 has 14 amino acids. CDR3 DNA: TGCGCCAGCAGCCCTTTAAACTCCTACAATGAGCAGTTCTTC. It is translated as CASSPLNSYNEQFF.

The chain employs TRBV7-2 and TRBJ2-2, with 7 bases lining up with TRBD2. V shed 2 bases, J shed 1 base, and the junction held 4 bases outside the gene matches. Per the germline V gene, CDR1 is SGHTA and CDR2 is FQGNSA. The CDR3 totals 16 residues. The CDR3 nucleotides read TGTGCCAGCAGCTTAATGTCTAGCGGGAACACCGGGGAGCTGTTTTTT. It specifies CASSLMSSGNTGELFF.

The CDR3 DNA sequence: TGTGCCAGTAGTGAACTAGCGGGGGTTGAGACCCAGTACTTC. Translated, it gives CASSELAGVETQYF. This chain connects TRBV19 to TRBJ2-5, with TRBD2 identical over 11 bases. Germline CDR1 reads LNHDA; CDR2 reads SQIVND (reference sequence). This CDR3 is 14 amino acids long. Unmatched junction bases numbered 4, after V lost 5 bases and J lost 5 bases.

This chain links TRBV28 with TRBJ1-1, with D tentatively TRBD1 (5 bases). CDR3 length: 15 amino acids. V was trimmed by 5 bases and J by 0 bases, leaving 13 bases between them. Germline values: CDR1 MDHEN, CDR2 SYDVKM. The CDR3 spells CASSDRAGMNTEAFF. CDR3 bases: TGTGCCAGCAGTGACCGGGCAGGGATGAACACTGAAGCTTTCTTT.

V usage is TRBV29-1 and J usage is TRBJ2-5; D is unclear. The CDR3 has 12 amino acids. Germline V CDR1 and CDR2: SQVTM, ANQGSEA. V lost 7 bases and J 2 bases, leaving 11 bases between the germline ends. DNA for the CDR3: TGCAGCGCCGGGTTCATTCAAGAGACCCAGTACTTC. Residues: CSAGFIQETQYF.

V gene TRBV27 combines with J gene TRBJ2-3, with D perhaps matching TRBD1 (6 bases). The CDR3 has 13 residues. Trimming left V 3 bases short and J 10 bases short, with 14 bases between. Germline-derived CDR1 and CDR2 are MNHEY and SMNVEV (reference sequence). Here the CDR3 reads CASSFRGHVAQYF. The DNA for the CDR3 is TGTGCCAGCAGTTTCCGGGGACATGTGGCGCAGTATTTT.

This sequence joins TRBV7-2 and TRBJ2-7; D gene unclear. Deletions cut 1 base from V and 2 bases from J, with 12 bases between. Germline CDR1 is SGHTA and CDR2 is FQGNSA. The CDR3 sequence is 15 residues long. This CDR3 is CASSLVVQSAYEQYF. The CDR3 coding sequence is TGTGCCAGCAGCTTAGTGGTACAGTCCGCCTACGAGCAGTACTTC.

The V call is TRBV27, the J call TRBJ2-7; TRBD2 might be the D (5 bases). Germline CDR1 is MNHEY and CDR2 is SMNVEV (reference sequence). The CDR3 runs to 14 residues. Trimming took 5 bases from V and 1 from J, leaving 12 bases between them. The CDR3 region has the DNA TGTGCCAGCAGTCTCCAGCGGCAGTCCTACGAGCAGTACTTC. Protein sequence: CASSLQRQSYEQYF.

The CDR3 loop reads CASSPNPGQKANVLTF. As DNA, the CDR3 is TGTGCCAGCAGCCCCAACCCGGGACAGAAGGCCAACGTCCTGACTTTC. The genes are TRBV7-2 and TRBJ2-6, with 7 bases aligning to TRBD1. The germline V gene has CDR1 SGHTA and CDR2 FQGNSA. The CDR3 is 16 amino acids. The J segment lost 6 bases and the V segment lost 5 bases, leaving 10 bases of the junction unmatched.